This TCR beta chain was documented in a study of control samples from healthy donors and cancer patients. Germline V lookup: CDR1 SGHRS, CDR2 YFSETQ. CDR3 length: 15 amino acids. The V and J ends lost 2 bases and 2 bases respectively, with 13 bases between them. Using immunoSEQ multiplex PCR, the repertoire was profiled, and TCRdb retains in-frame clones only, with some absent. The sample has under 200,000 clones. The receptor was derived from a woman younger than 45 in good health. Sequences were obtained from blood. The gene calls are TRBV5-1 and TRBJ1-2; a weak D match, TRBD1 (5 bases). The CDR3 region has the DNA TGCGCCAGCAGCTTCTTAAGGGGCGACAACTATGGCTACACCTTC. Its protein is CASSFLRGDNYGYTF.